This TCR beta chain was identified in a study of blood T cell repertoires in COVID-19. Study as a whole: Samples taken during acute and convalescent COVID-19 were collected in the United States, Italy and Spain.

V was pared by 6 bases and J by 8 bases, with 14 bases between. The CDR3 loop spans 14 amino acids. Germline values: CDR1 KGHSH, CDR2 LQKENI. Under the authors' procedure: It was from reference gene primer amplification that nucleated cell counts were estimated. TCRdb keeps only in-frame clones here, not all; method: immunoSEQ multiplex PCR. V and J calls and clone size are those listed in that table; D and trimming were worked out from the DNA. The data show 110,000 or so clones, 80% to 90% seen once. V usage is TRBV18 and J usage is TRBJ1-6; D remains unclear. This receptor was identified in a woman between 45 and 65 years old with acute or convalescent COVID-19. Material for sequencing was peripheral blood. The CDR3 loop reads CASSPGFGDSPLHF. In DNA, the CDR3 is TGTGCCAGCTCCCCAGGATTCGGGGATTCACCCCTCCACTTT.